These 12 T cell receptor beta chains share one sample of origin, sequenced in a study of cytomegalovirus exposure and HLA in healthy donors. The PCR employed 60 Vbeta primers together with 13 Jbeta primers. Using immunoSEQ multiplex PCR, the repertoire was profiled, and TCRdb retains in-frame clones only, with some absent. The top ten hold approximately 1.5% of the sample, which has fewer than 200,000 clones, approximately 78% seen once. Sequences were obtained from PBMCs. These receptors all stem from a young woman in good health and CMV-seronegative.

The chain is built from TRBV7-9 and TRBJ1-4; D gene ambiguous. Germline CDR1 SEHNR, CDR2 FQNEAQ (reference sequence). The CDR3 length is 14 residues. V lost 4 bases to trimming and J lost 4 bases, with 10 bases between them. CDR3: CASSSYGVNEKLFF. The CDR3 nucleotides read TGTGCCAGCAGCTCCTACGGAGTTAATGAAAAACTGTTTTTT. Looking up the rest from reference TRBV7-9 and TRBJ1-4 gives the full variable domain: DTGVSQNPRHKITKRGQNVTFRCDPISEHNRLYWYRQTLGQGPEFLTYFQNEAQLEKSRLLSDRFSAERPKGSFSTLEIQRTEQGDSAMYLCASSSYGVNEKLFFGSGTQLSVL.

This chain links TRBV13 with TRBJ2-7, with 14 bases aligning to TRBD2. This CDR3 region has 15 residues. The ends lost 6 bases at V and 7 bases at J; junction bases unmatched: 8. Germline-derived CDR1 and CDR2 are PRHDT and FYEKMQ (reference sequence). The CDR3 loop reads CASRQGLAGDEEQYF. The CDR3, as DNA: TGTGCCAGCAGACAGGGACTAGCGGGAGATGAAGAGCAGTACTTC.

V usage is TRBV5-6 and J usage is TRBJ2-5; 12 nucleotides agree with TRBD2. Near its end, the DNA agrees better with TRBJ2-7, so the J call may be wrong. Germline-derived CDR1 and CDR2 are SGHDT and YYEEEE. The CDR3 runs 18 residues. CDR3 in DNA: TGTGCCAGCAGCTTGTTTAATCTAGCGGGAGGGATTTCCTACGAGCAGTACTTC. It specifies CASSLFNLAGGISYEQYF.

V is TRBV7-9 and J is TRBJ1-1; 7 nucleotides match TRBD1. V lost 8 bases, J lost 1 base, and 10 bases stayed unmatched. The CDR3 loop spans 15 amino acids. The germline CDR1 and CDR2 sequences are SEHNR and FQNEAQ (reference sequence). CDR3 DNA: TGTGCCAGCCTAAGATCCGGGACAGCGAACACTGAAGCTTTCTTT. This encodes CASLRSGTANTEAFF.

V is TRBV2 and J is TRBJ2-3, with TRBD2 identical over 12 bases. Germline lookup yields CDR1 SNHLY and CDR2 FYNNEI. There are 16 residues in the CDR3. V lost 3 bases and J lost 6; bases outside the gene matches: 7. For the CDR3, the DNA is TGTGCCAGCAGTGAGACTAGCGGGAGACGAGTGGATACGCAGTATTTT. Protein product: CASSETSGRRVDTQYF.

The rearrangement joins TRBV7-9 to TRBJ2-3; 9 bases fit TRBD2. CDR1 and CDR2 from the germline V gene are SEHNR and FQNEAQ (reference sequence). The CDR3 sequence is 16 residues long. V gave up 5 bases and J gave up 4 bases; unmatched junction bases: 10. The CDR3 nucleotides are TGTGCCAGCAGCCCCCGGCGGGAGGGCCTTCCAGATACGCAGTATTTT. It encodes CASSPRREGLPDTQYF.

The CDR3 loop is CASSGTGSGNTIYF. The CDR3 bases are TGTGCCAGCAGTGGTACAGGCTCTGGAAACACCATATATTTT. The genes are TRBV6-4 and TRBJ1-3; D is perhaps TRBD1 (5 bases). V lost 4 bases and J 0 bases, leaving 7 bases between the germline ends. The CDR3 has 14 residues. Looked up from germline, CDR1 is MRHNA and CDR2 is SNTAGT.

J is TRBJ2-5 and V is TRBV28, with D perhaps matching TRBD2 (7 bases). The DNA end is more similar to TRBJ2-7, so the J call may be wrong. Germline-derived CDR1 and CDR2 are MDHEN and SYDVKM. The CDR3 loop spans 16 amino acids. The CDR3 region has the DNA TGTGCCAGCAGTTTAGGGCCAGGGGAGGGTACCTACGAGCAGTACTTC. It translates to CASSLGPGEGTYEQYF.

V and J are TRBV7-2 and TRBJ2-1; 15 positions agree with TRBD2. There are 19 residues in the CDR3. CDR1 SGHTA and CDR2 FQGNSA come from the germline V gene. With 0 bases clipped from V and 6 bases from J, the junction kept 9 bases outside the gene matches. The CDR3 loop reads CASSLAWTSGRARGNEQFF. In DNA form, the CDR3 reads TGTGCCAGCAGCTTAGCTTGGACTAGCGGGAGGGCCAGGGGCAATGAGCAGTTCTTC.

The chain uses TRBV5-1 and TRBJ2-1; 8 bases align to TRBD2. This CDR3 region has 15 residues. After removal of 2 bases from V and 8 bases from J, the junction contained 9 bases not matched to a gene. Germline CDR1 SGHRS, CDR2 YFSETQ. The CDR3 protein is CASSFPSGSRYEQFF. Here the CDR3 DNA reads TGCGCCAGCAGCTTTCCGAGCGGGAGTCGCTATGAGCAGTTCTTC.

The chain has TRBV6-1 and TRBJ2-3; D call uncertain. V was pared by 5 bases and J by 2 bases, with 11 bases between. The germline gives CDR1 MNHNS, CDR2 SASEGT. CDR3 length equals 14 residues. In nucleotides, the CDR3 is TGTGCCAGCAGTTTAGACTCGTACACAGATACGCAGTATTTT. This codes for CASSLDSYTDTQYF.

The rearrangement joins TRBV4-1 to TRBJ1-5; the D is unclear. The CDR3 has 21 residues. Germline lookup yields CDR1 MGHRA and CDR2 YSYEKL. The V end lost 0 bases, the J end lost 1 base, and 25 bases lay between the germline ends. The CDR3 DNA reads as TGCGCCAGCAGCCAAGATCGATGGGAGGTTGGCAGGAAGTCGAGCAATCAGCCCCAGCATTTT. Its translation: CASSQDRWEVGRKSSNQPQHF.